Given below is one TCR beta chain in context. What it binds is not known. The record originates from a study of post-analysis software for immune sequencing data. Study outcomes and limitations: TRBV5-6, TRBV5-1 and TRBV20-1 were among several TRBV segments more frequent in patients than controls.

Germline CDR1 is MDHEN and CDR2 is SYDVKM. The V and J ends lost 2 bases and 10 bases, in that order; junction bases with no gene match: 8. CDR3 size: 16 residues. TCR beta cDNA libraries had unique molecular identifiers. MiXCR, applied by TCRdb to the PCR reads, yields one record per CDR3 protein. The sample holds fewer than 600,000 distinct CDR3 sequences; approximately 45% are singletons and the top ten take 12%. The V and J genes are TRBV28 and TRBJ1-6; 10 bases map to TRBD1. Sample: blood. The source of this sequence is a girl under 18 with multiple sclerosis. The CDR3 DNA sequence: TGTGCCAGCAGTTTACCATCCGGGACAGGGGACTCACCCCTCCACTTT. This codes for CASSLPSGTGDSPLHF. The full variable domain, in which reference TRBV28 and TRBJ1-6 provide the parts outside the CDR3, is DVKVTQSSRYLVKRTGEKVFLECVQDMDHENMFWYRQDPGLGLRLIYFSYDVKMKEKGDIPEGYSVSREKKERFSLILESASTNQTSMYLCASSLPSGTGDSPLHFGNGTRLTVT.